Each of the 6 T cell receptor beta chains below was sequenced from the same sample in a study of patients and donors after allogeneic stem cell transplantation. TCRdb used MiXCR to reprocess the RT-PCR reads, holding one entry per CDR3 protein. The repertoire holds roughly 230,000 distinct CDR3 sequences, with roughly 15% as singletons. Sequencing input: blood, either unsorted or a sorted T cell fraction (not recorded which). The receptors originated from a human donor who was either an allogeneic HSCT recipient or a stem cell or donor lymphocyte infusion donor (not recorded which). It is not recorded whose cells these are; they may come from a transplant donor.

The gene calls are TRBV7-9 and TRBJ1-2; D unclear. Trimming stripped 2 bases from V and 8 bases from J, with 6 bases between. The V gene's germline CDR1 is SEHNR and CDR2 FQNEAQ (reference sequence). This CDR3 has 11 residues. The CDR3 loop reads CASSLSEGYTF. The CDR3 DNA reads TGTGCCAGCAGCTTATCAGAAGGCTACACCTTC.

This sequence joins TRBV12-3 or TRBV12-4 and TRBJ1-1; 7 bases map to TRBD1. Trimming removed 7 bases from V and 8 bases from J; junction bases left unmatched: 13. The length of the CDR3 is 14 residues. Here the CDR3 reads CASISRQGQKEAFF. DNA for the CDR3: TGTGCCAGCATTTCAAGACAGGGCCAGAAAGAAGCTTTCTTT.

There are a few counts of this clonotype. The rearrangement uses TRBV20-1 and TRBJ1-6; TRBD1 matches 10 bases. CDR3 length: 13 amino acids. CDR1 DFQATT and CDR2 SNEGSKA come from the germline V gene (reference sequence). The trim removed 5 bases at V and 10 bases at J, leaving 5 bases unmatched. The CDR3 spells CSAPGQGDSPLHF. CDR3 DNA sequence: TGCAGTGCTCCAGGACAGGGGGACTCACCCCTCCACTTT.

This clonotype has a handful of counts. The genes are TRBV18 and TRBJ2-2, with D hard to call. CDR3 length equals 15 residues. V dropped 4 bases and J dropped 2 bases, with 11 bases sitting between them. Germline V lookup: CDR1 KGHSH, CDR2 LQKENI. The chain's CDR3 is CASSRPASNTGELFF. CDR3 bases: TGTGCCAGCTCACGCCCAGCGTCAAACACCGGGGAGCTGTTTTTT.

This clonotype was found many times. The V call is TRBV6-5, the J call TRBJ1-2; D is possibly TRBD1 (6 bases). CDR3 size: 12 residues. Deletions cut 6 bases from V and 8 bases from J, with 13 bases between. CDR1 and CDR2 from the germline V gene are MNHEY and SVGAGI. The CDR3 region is CASRLQGGGYTF. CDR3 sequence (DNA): TGTGCCAGCAGACTACAGGGTGGCGGCTACACCTTC.

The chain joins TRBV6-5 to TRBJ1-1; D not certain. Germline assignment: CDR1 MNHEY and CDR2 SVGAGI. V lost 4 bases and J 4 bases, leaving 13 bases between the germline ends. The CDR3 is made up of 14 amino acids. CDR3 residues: CASSSNSITTEAFF. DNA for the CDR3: TGTGCCAGCAGTTCCAACTCAATTACCACTGAAGCTTTCTTT.